The sequence of this T cell receptor (beta chain) was determined in a study of OX40 agonist ivuxolimab in advanced cancers. Background on the whole study: Ivuxolimab, which targeted the costimulatory receptor OX40 (CD134), was an agonistic, fully human IgG2 monoclonal antibody. Intravenous ivuxolimab was administered to patients every 2 weeks at six dose levels: 0.01, 0.1, 0.3, 1.5, 3 and 10 mg/kg. Of the approximately 50 dose-escalation patients, hepatocellular carcinoma was present in approximately 20, melanoma in roughly 15, renal cell carcinoma in 9 and head and neck cancer in 9. The dose-escalation cohort was about 83% male with a mean age of roughly 60 years, ranging from roughly 20 to 80. Patients were allowed to have had prior anti-PD-1, anti-PD-L1 or anti-CTLA-4 therapy, and approximately 41% of the dose-escalation patients had previously received checkpoint inhibitors. Three dose-escalation patients achieved partial responses, one with hepatocellular carcinoma and two with cutaneous melanoma. Peripheral TCRbeta sequencing was intended to test whether TCR sequence diversity was altered and clonal T-cell expansion was caused by ivuxolimab. The paper describes the monotherapy dose-escalation part (N = 52 patients) of the phase I trial of ivuxolimab.

Genomic DNA was isolated from the sorted cells so that the TCRbeta CDR3 region could be sequenced. TCRbeta CDR3 regions were sequenced using the immunoSEQ Assay. TCRdb holds this immuneACCESS table with in-frame rearrangements only. Some clones are missing; in checked studies, unresolved V genes explain under half, and the rest has no known cause. Present in this sample are about 45,000 clones, 88% of which were seen just once. The ten largest clones take up 0.85% to 1.1% of the sample. With respect to this clone: Its antigen is not yet known. There are no base qualities to consult, and no much larger clone falls within one base.

Beyond this particular receptor, the publication reports: After ivuxolimab, expanded clones were on average more numerous among CD8+ T cells than among CD4+ T cells. Clonal expansion of both CD4+ and CD8+ blood T cells was observed from baseline to week 6 at doses 0.1 to 3.0 mg/kg. Antigen specificity was not determined for the clonally expanded peripheral T cells. In partial responders in the 0.1-3.0 mg/kg groups, normalized peripheral clonal expansion was found to be among the lowest, especially among CD8+ T cells. Low levels of normalized T-cell clonal expansion were also seen in some patients who did not respond.

The trial excluded patients who had a history of autoimmune disease or were on systemic immunosuppression. Peripheral blood for TCR sequencing was collected from all dose cohorts at baseline, on cycle 4 day 1, and on cycle 7 day 1. The samples were taken from a phase I, first-in-human, multicenter, open-label dose-escalation trial of ivuxolimab. Adults with locally advanced or metastatic melanoma, renal cell carcinoma, hepatocellular carcinoma or head and neck squamous cell carcinoma were enrolled in the trial. Before TCR sequencing, CD4+ T cells and CD8+ T cells were sorted from peripheral blood as separate populations. The V end loses 8 bases and the J end loses 3 bases, and a stretch of 7 bases separates them. CDR1 and CDR2 (LNHDA, SQIVND) derive from the germline V gene (reference sequence). There are 12 amino acids in the CDR3, from cysteine to phenylalanine inclusive. Only CDR3 DNA is held: 36 bases, read in frame from base 1.

This sample comprised CD4+ or CD8+ T cells sorted from blood, obtained in a trial of the OX40 agonist ivuxolimab. The chain links TRBV19 with TRBJ1-4, with TRBD1 tentatively as D gene (6 bases match). This receptor was taken from an adult with an advanced solid tumor such as melanoma, head and neck, liver or kidney cancer. The bases are TGTGCCAGTCACAGGGCTAATGAAAAACTGTTTTTT. Its protein reads: CASHRANEKLFF.